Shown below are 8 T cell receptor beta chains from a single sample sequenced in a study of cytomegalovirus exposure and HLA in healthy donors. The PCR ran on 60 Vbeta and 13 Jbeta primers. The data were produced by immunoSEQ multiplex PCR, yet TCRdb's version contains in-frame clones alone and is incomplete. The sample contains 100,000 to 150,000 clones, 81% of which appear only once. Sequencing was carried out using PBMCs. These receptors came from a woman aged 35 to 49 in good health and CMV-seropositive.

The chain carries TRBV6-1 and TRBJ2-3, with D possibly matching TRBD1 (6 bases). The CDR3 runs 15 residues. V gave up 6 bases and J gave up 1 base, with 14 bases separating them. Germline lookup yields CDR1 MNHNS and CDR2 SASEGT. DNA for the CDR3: TGTGCCAGCAGCGACGGAAAGGGGGGCACAGATACGCAGTATTTT. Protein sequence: CASSDGKGGTDTQYF.

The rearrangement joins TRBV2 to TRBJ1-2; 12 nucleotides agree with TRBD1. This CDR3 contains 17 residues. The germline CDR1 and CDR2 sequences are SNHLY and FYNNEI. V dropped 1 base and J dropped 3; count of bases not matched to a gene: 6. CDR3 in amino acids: CASSEVGTGGFDYGYTF. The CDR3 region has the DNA TGTGCCAGCAGTGAAGTGGGGACAGGGGGCTTTGACTATGGCTACACCTTC.

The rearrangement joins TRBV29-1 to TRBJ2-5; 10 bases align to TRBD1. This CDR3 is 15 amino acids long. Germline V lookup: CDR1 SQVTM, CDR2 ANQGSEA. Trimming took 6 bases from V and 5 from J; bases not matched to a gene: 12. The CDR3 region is CSVEGTGEDLETQYF. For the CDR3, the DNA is TGCAGCGTCGAGGGGACAGGGGAAGATCTGGAGACCCAGTACTTC. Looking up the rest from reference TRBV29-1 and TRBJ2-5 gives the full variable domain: SAVISQKPSRDICQRGTSLTIQCQVDSQVTMMFWYRQQPGQSLTLIATANQGSEATYESGFVIDKFPISRPNLTFSTLTVSNMSPEDSSIYLCSVEGTGEDLETQYFGPGTRLLVL.

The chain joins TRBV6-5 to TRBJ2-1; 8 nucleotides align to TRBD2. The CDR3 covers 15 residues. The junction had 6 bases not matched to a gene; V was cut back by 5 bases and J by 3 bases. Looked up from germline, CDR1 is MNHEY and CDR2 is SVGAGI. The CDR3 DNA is TGTGCCAGCAGTAAACCCGGGACTAGCTACAATGAGCAGTTCTTC. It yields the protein CASSKPGTSYNEQFF.

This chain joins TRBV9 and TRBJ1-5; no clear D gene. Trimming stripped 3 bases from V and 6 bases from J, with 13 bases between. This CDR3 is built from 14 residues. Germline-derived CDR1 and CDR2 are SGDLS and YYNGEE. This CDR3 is CASSASWAGQPQHF. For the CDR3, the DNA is TGTGCCAGCAGCGCAAGCTGGGCGGGTCAGCCCCAGCATTTT.

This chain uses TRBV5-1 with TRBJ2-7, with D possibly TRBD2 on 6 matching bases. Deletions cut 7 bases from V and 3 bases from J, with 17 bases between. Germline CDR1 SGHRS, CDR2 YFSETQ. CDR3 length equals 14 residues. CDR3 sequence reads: CASSPGTGDYEQYF. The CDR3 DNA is TGCGCCAGCTCGCCCGGGACGGGAGACTACGAGCAGTACTTC.

CDR3 DNA: TGCAGCGTTCAGGGGGGCTTAGGACTGTTTTTT. Its protein product is CSVQGGLGLFF. This chain joins TRBV29-1 and TRBJ1-4; 7 bases line up with TRBD1. The length of the CDR3 is 11 residues. Germline V gene sequence: CDR1 SQVTM, CDR2 ANQGSEA. Germline trimming cut 5 bases from V and 13 bases from J; bases unmatched to any gene: 7.

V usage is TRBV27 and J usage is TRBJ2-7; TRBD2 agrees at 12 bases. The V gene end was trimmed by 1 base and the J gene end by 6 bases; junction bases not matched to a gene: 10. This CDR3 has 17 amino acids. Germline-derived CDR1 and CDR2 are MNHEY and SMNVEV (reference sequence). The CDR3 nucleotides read TGTGCCAGCAGTTTATGGGCTAGCGGGGGGGCCATGGGCGAGCAGTACTTC. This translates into CASSLWASGGAMGEQYF.